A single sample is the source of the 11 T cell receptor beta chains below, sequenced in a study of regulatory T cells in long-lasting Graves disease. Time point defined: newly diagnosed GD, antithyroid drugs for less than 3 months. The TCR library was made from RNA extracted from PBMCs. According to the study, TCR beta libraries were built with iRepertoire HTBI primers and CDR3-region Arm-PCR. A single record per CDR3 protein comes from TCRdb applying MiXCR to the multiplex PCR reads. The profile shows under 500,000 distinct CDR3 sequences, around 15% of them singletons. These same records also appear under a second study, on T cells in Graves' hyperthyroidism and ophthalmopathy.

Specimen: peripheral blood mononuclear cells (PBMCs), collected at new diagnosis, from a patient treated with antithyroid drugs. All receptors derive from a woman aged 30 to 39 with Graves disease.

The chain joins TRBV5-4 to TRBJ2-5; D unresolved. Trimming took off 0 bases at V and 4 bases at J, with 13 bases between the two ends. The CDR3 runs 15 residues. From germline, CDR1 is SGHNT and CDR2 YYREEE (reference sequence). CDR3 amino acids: CASSLASQERETQYF. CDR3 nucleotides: TGTGCCAGCAGCTTGGCCAGCCAAGAGCGAGAGACCCAGTACTTC. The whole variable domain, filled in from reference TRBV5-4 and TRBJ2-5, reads ETGVTQSPTHLIKTRGQQVTLRCSSQSGHNTVSWYQQALGQGPQFIFQYYREEENGRGNFPPRFSGLQFPNYSSELNVNALELDDSALYLCASSLASQERETQYFGPGTRLLVL.

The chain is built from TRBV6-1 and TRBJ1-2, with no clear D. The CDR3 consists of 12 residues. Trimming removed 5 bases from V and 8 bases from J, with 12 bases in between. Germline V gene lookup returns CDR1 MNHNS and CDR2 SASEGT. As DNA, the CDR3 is TGTGCCAGCAGTCCCGGCAGCGGAGGCTACACCTTC. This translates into CASSPGSGGYTF.

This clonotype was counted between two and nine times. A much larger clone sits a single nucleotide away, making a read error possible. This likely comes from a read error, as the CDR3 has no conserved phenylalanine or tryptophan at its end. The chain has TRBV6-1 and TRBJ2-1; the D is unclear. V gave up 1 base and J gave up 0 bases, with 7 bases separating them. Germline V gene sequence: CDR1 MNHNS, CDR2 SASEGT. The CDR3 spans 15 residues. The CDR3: CASSEDQFSYNEQFL. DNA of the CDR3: TGTGCCAGCAGTGAAGATCAATTCTCCTACAATGAGCAGTTCCTC.

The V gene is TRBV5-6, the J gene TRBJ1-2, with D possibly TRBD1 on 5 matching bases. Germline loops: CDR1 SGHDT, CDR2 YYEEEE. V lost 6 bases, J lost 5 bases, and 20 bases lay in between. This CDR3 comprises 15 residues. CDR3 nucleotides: TGTGCCAGCACTCCCGGGGGGACGGACTTATATGGCTACACCTTC. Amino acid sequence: CASTPGGTDLYGYTF.

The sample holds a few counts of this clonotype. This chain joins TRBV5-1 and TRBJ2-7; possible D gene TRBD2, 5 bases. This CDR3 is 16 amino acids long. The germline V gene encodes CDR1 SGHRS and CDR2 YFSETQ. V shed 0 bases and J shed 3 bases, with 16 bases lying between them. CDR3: CASSLVGSPSRYEQYF. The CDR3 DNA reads TGCGCCAGCAGCTTGGTTGGGAGTCCCTCCCGCTACGAGCAGTACTTC.

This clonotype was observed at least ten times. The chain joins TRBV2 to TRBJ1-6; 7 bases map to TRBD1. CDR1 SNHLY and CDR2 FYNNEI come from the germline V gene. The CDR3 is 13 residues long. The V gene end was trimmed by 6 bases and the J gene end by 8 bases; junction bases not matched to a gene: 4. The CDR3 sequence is CASRTGMDSPLHF. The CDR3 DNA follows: TGTGCCAGCAGGACAGGGATGGATTCACCCCTCCACTTT.

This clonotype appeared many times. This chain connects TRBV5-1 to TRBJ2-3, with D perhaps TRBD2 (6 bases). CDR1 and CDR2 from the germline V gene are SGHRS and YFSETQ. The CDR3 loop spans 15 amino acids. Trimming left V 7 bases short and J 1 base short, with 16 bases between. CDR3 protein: CASAEGRAGTDTQYF. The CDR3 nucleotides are TGCGCCAGCGCGGAGGGCAGGGCGGGCACAGATACGCAGTATTTT.

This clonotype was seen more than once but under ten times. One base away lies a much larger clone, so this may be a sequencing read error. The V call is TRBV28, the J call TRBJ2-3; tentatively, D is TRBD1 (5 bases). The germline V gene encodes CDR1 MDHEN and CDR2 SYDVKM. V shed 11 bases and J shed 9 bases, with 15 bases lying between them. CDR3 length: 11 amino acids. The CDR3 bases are TGTGCCGGCCATAGGGGCTTGACGCAGTATTTT. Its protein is CAGHRGLTQYF.

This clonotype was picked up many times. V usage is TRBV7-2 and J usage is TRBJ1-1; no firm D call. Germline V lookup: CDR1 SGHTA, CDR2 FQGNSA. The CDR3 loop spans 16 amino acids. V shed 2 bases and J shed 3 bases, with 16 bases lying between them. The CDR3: CASSLLKEGWYTEAFF. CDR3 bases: TGTGCCAGCAGCTTATTGAAGGAGGGCTGGTACACTGAAGCTTTCTTT.

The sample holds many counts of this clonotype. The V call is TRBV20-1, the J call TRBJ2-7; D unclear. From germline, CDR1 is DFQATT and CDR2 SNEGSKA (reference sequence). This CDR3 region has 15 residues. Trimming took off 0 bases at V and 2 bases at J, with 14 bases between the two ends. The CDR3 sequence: CSARDSGGTPYEQYF. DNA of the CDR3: TGCAGTGCTAGAGATTCCGGTGGAACCCCCTACGAGCAGTACTTC.

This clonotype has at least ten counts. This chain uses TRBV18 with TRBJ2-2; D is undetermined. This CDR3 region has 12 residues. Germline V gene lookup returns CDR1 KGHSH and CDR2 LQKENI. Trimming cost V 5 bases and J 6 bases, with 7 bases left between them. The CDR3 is CASSTDAGELFF. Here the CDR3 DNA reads TGTGCCAGCTCAACAGATGCCGGGGAGCTGTTTTTT.